These T cell receptor beta chains were read from a single sample in a study of T cell responses to AZD1222 COVID-19 vaccine. Profiled with immunoSEQ multiplex PCR; TCRdb holds only in-frame clones, not every one. Of around 100,000 clones listed, approximately 90% are singletons. The specimen was peripheral blood, collected on day 0 of AZD1222 vaccination. The source of these receptors is an adult in good health. CDR3s include the opening cysteine and the closing phenylalanine or tryptophan. The D gene is left open where the match is weak. Clone size, where shown, is once, few, many, or a class for clones that have expanded.

CASSLLGPPNEQFF,TGTGCCAGCAGTTTACTGGGTCCCCCCAATGAGCAGTTCTTC,-,TRBJ2-1,TRBV27,-
CASSFKGVVYNSPLHF,TGTGCCAGCAGTTTTAAAGGGGTGGTCTATAATTCACCCCTCCACTTT,-,TRBJ1-6,TRBV27,-
CASRTGGHEQYF,TGTGCCAGCAGGACAGGGGGACACGAGCAGTACTTC,TRBD1,TRBJ2-7,TRBV27,-
CASSLRGTFNQPQHF,TGTGCCAGCTCATTAAGAGGGACATTCAATCAGCCCCAGCATTTT,-,TRBJ1-5,TRBV18,-
CASSYPRPGDTEAFF,TGTGCCAGCAGCTACCCCCGACCAGGGGACACTGAAGCTTTCTTT,-,TRBJ1-1,TRBV11-2,-
CASSVGGSSYEQYF,TGTGCCAGCAGCGTAGGAGGGAGCTCCTACGAGCAGTACTTC,-,TRBJ2-7,TRBV9,-
CASNSGTGVQNTEAFF,TGCGCCAGCAACTCCGGGACAGGGGTACAGAACACTGAAGCTTTCTTT,TRBD1,TRBJ1-1,TRBV5-1,-
CASSVTTVSGNTIYF,TGTGCCAGCAGCGTGACGACCGTCTCTGGAAACACCATATATTTT,-,TRBJ1-3,TRBV9,-
CASSPGTGAYEQYF,TGCGCCAGCAGCCCCGGGACCGGGGCCTACGAGCAGTACTTC,-,TRBJ2-7,TRBV4-1,-
CASSPDVTASLHF,TGTGCCAGCAGTCCCGACGTGACGGCCTCCCTCCACTTT,-,TRBJ1-6,TRBV28,-
CASSPLIGGLEEKLFF,TGTGCCAGCAGTCCCCTCATAGGGGGTCTTGAGGAAAAACTGTTTTTT,-,TRBJ1-4,TRBV27,-
CASSQDGGEGPQHF,TGCGCCAGCAGCCAAGATGGGGGTGAGGGGCCCCAGCATTTT,-,TRBJ1-5,TRBV4-1,-
CASSLNPEGSYEQYF,TGCGCCAGCAGCTTGAACCCAGAGGGATCCTACGAGCAGTACTTC,-,TRBJ2-7,TRBV5-1,-
CASSFGGTNYGYTF,TGTGCCAGCAGTTTTGGGGGGACTAACTATGGCTACACCTTC,-,TRBJ1-2,TRBV27,few
CASSPVATDTQYF,TGTGCCAGCAGCCCGGTAGCAACAGATACGCAGTATTTT,-,TRBJ2-3,TRBV4-2,-
CASGLAANYGYTF,TGTGCTAGTGGTTTAGCGGCCAACTATGGCTACACCTTC,-,TRBJ1-2,TRBV12-5,-
CASSALTGEGTEAFF,TGCGCCAGCAGCGCCCTTACAGGGGAGGGCACTGAAGCTTTCTTT,TRBD1,TRBJ1-1,TRBV5-1,-
CASGGEYEQYF,TGTGCCAGCGGGGGGGAGTACGAGCAGTACTTC,TRBD2,TRBJ2-7,TRBV2,-
CASSTGVGNSPLHF,TGTGCCAGCAGTACAGGGGTGGGGAATTCACCCCTCCACTTT,TRBD1,TRBJ1-6,TRBV6-5,-
CASSELHVAIPTEAFF,TGTGCCAGCAGTGAGCTCCACGTTGCGATTCCCACTGAAGCTTTCTTT,-,TRBJ1-1,TRBV6-1,-
CASRTTSGGPGETQYF,TGTGCCAGCAGAACGACTAGCGGGGGCCCAGGGGAGACCCAGTACTTC,TRBD2,TRBJ2-5,TRBV28,-
CASSLSGDTDTQYF,TGTGCCAGCAGCTTATCCGGCGACACAGATACGCAGTATTTT,-,TRBJ2-3,TRBV7-9,-
CASSLVASGGYEQYF,TGCGCCAGCAGCTTGGTCGCCAGCGGGGGTTACGAGCAGTACTTC,TRBD2,TRBJ2-7,TRBV5-1,-
CASSLTRRGGDTF,TGTGCCAGCAGCCTGACCAGACGGGGGGGAGACACCTTC,-,TRBJ1-2,TRBV3-1/TRBV3-2,-
CASSLRRGGETQYF,TGTGCCAGCAGCTTAAGAAGGGGAGGAGAGACCCAGTACTTC,-,TRBJ2-5,TRBV7-2,-
CASRGYSNQPQHF,TGTGCCAGCAGAGGTTATAGCAATCAGCCCCAGCATTTT,-,TRBJ1-5,TRBV28,-
CASSLAGGHGDTQYF,TGTGCCAGCAGCTTGGCGGGGGGGCACGGAGATACGCAGTATTTT,TRBD2,TRBJ2-3,TRBV5-4,-
CASSFSGNSYEQYF,TGCGCCAGCAGCTTTAGCGGGAATTCCTACGAGCAGTACTTC,TRBD2,TRBJ2-7,TRBV5-1,-
CASSVEARRVSGNTIYF,TGTGCCAGCAGCGTAGAGGCCCGTCGGGTCTCCGGAAACACCATATATTTT,-,TRBJ1-3,TRBV9,-
CASSLRNEQYF,TGTGCCAGCAGTTTAAGGAACGAGCAGTACTTC,-,TRBJ2-7,TRBV28,-
CASSWMDPYNEQFF,TGCGCCAGCAGCTGGATGGACCCCTACAATGAGCAGTTCTTC,-,TRBJ2-1,TRBV5-1,few
CASSCGGQPQHF,TGTGCCAGCAGTTGCGGGGGTCAGCCCCAGCATTTT,-,TRBJ1-5,TRBV6-5,-
CASSMGRRGYEQYF,TGTGCCAGTAGTATGGGACGGAGGGGCTACGAGCAGTACTTC,-,TRBJ2-7,TRBV19,-
CASSFGLSYEQYF,TGTGCCAGCAGCTTCGGACTGTCCTACGAGCAGTACTTC,-,TRBJ2-7,TRBV13,-
CASSNKGRGRRSYGYTF,TGTGCCAGCAGCAATAAGGGCAGGGGGCGCAGGTCCTATGGCTACACCTTC,-,TRBJ1-2,TRBV21-1,-
CASSRGGTGGEKLFF,TGTGCCAGCAGCCGGGGTGGGACAGGGGGTGAAAAACTGTTTTTT,TRBD1,TRBJ1-4,TRBV7-6,once
CASSTGEETQYF,TGTGCTAGCTCTACAGGGGAAGAGACCCAGTACTTC,TRBD1,TRBJ2-5,TRBV12-5,-
CASSVGMRNEQFF,TGCGCCAGCAGTGTGGGGATGCGCAATGAGCAGTTCTTC,-,TRBJ2-1,TRBV10-2,-
CASDGQGRRRRYGYTF,TGTGCCAGTGACGGACAGGGGAGACGAAGGCGCTATGGCTACACCTTC,TRBD1,TRBJ1-2,TRBV19,-
CASSFSGVDDIQYF,TGTGCCAGCAGTTTCTCTGGGGTCGACGACATTCAGTACTTC,-,TRBJ2-4,TRBV28,once
CASSPGDRGRDTQYF,TGTGCCAGCAGCCCGGGGGACAGGGGGCGGGATACGCAGTATTTT,TRBD1,TRBJ2-3,TRBV5-4,-
CASSLSRGDPGRETQYF,TGTGCCAGCAGCCTATCCCGAGGGGACCCAGGCCGCGAGACCCAGTACTTC,-,TRBJ2-5,TRBV7-2,-
CASRSDRGMAGTEAFF,TGTGCCAGCAGATCGGACAGGGGGATGGCGGGGACTGAAGCTTTCTTT,TRBD1,TRBJ1-1,TRBV5-5,-
CASSLGTGNTEAFF,TGTGCCAGCAGTTTAGGGACAGGGAACACTGAAGCTTTCTTT,TRBD1,TRBJ1-1,TRBV6-5,-
CAISEVREDGYTF,TGTGCCATCAGTGAGGTCAGGGAAGACGGCTACACCTTC,-,TRBJ1-2,TRBV10-3,-
CATSSGRDGTEAFF,TGTGCCACCAGCAGTGGCAGGGATGGAACTGAAGCTTTCTTT,-,TRBJ1-1,TRBV15,-
CASRNGYRGANEQYF,TGTGCCAGCAGGAACGGGTACAGGGGGGCGAACGAGCAGTACTTC,TRBD1,TRBJ2-7,TRBV2,-
CASSFEGNYGYTF,TGTGCCAGCAGTTTCGAGGGGAACTATGGCTACACCTTC,-,TRBJ1-2,TRBV27,-
CASSSSVGAKANTGELFF,TGCGCCAGCAGCTCAAGCGTAGGAGCAAAGGCGAACACCGGGGAGCTGTTTTTT,-,TRBJ2-2,TRBV5-1,-
CASSLTSGGYEQFF,TGTGCCAGCAGCTTAACTAGCGGGGGCTATGAGCAGTTCTTC,TRBD2,TRBJ2-1,TRBV7-3,-
CAISELPGGYGYTF,TGTGCCATCAGTGAGTTGCCAGGGGGCTATGGCTACACCTTC,TRBD1,TRBJ1-2,TRBV10-3,once
CASSINPTEQFF,TGTGCCAGCAGCATTAACCCCACAGAGCAGTTCTTC,-,TRBJ2-1,TRBV5-6,-
CAWSGLGGQDQPQHF,TGTGCCTGGAGTGGGCTGGGGGGACAGGATCAGCCCCAGCATTTT,TRBD1,TRBJ1-5,TRBV30,-
CASSQGGGYEQYF,TGTGCCAGCAGCCAAGGGGGGGGCTACGAGCAGTACTTC,TRBD2,TRBJ2-7,TRBV4-2,-
CASSLSPLNQPQHF,TGTGCCAGCAGCTTATCCCCTCTGAATCAGCCCCAGCATTTT,-,TRBJ1-5,TRBV7-2,-
CSVSSRETQYF,TGCAGCGTGTCTTCCCGGGAGACCCAGTACTTC,-,TRBJ2-5,TRBV29-1,-
CASRTGWTEAFF,TGTGCCAGCAGGACAGGGTGGACTGAAGCTTTCTTT,TRBD1,TRBJ1-1,TRBV27,-